This T cell receptor (beta chain) was found in a study of cytomegalovirus exposure and HLA in healthy donors. Overall study context: A previous analysis identified more than 100 million unique TCR beta sequences derived from some 170 million T cells. In an early release, HLA-typed donors contributed some 80 million unique TCR sequences. Notes on the study in general: Being productive about 87% or about 30% of the time was typical of most TCR beta V segments in an earlier analysis.

The CDR3 contains 14 residues. From germline, CDR1 is MNHNY and CDR2 SVGAGI (reference sequence). Trimming shortened V by 7 bases and J by 2 bases, and 11 bases separated the two germline ends. In the PCR, 60 Vbeta and 13 Jbeta primers were used. Sequencing was performed with immunoSEQ multiplex PCR; in TCRdb, only in-frame clones are kept and a portion is missing. The sample yields under 150,000 clones, around 77% seen once. The donors were healthy bone marrow donors. As for this clone: What it binds is not known.

Sample: PBMCs. This sequence originates from a man aged 50 to 60 in good health and CMV-seronegative. The chain links TRBV6-6 to TRBJ2-2; TRBD2 is a possible D gene (5 bases). The CDR3 sequence is CASTRTFNTGELFF. CDR3 bases: TGTGCCAGCACCAGGACTTTCAACACCGGGGAGCTGTTTTTT.